The rows below give T cell receptor beta chains drawn from one sample of a study of CD8 T cells in ankylosing spondylitis. TCRdb re-called the 5' RACE reads with MiXCR, one entry per CDR3 protein. The sample yields about 450,000 distinct CDR3 sequences, more than 25% seen once. The sample was blood, either unsorted or a sorted T cell fraction (not recorded which). Receptors originate from a male donor with ankylosing spondylitis. CDR3s include the opening cysteine and the closing phenylalanine or tryptophan. Fields, in order: J gene, D gene, clone size, V gene, CDR3 protein, CDR3 DNA. D genes are given only for firm matches. Clone size is not always given. Where it is, it says once, few, many or a class for expanded clones.

j_call: TRBJ2-1
d_call: .
clone_size: many
v_call: TRBV5-6
cdr3_aa: CASRWATYNEQFF
cdr3_nt: TGTGCCAGCAGGTGGGCTACCTACAATGAGCAGTTCTTC

j_call: TRBJ1-1
d_call: TRBD1
clone_size: .
v_call: TRBV20-1
cdr3_aa: CSAGDSPNTEAFF
cdr3_nt: TGCAGTGCTGGGGACAGCCCGAACACTGAAGCTTTCTTT

j_call: TRBJ1-2
d_call: .
clone_size: few
v_call: TRBV20-1
cdr3_aa: CSAPRTAVGGYTF
cdr3_nt: TGCAGTGCTCCCCGGACAGCCGTCGGAGGCTACACCTTC

j_call: TRBJ2-5
d_call: TRBD2
clone_size: .
v_call: TRBV12-3/TRBV12-4
cdr3_aa: CASSPDGLAEETQYF
cdr3_nt: TGTGCCAGCAGCCCGGATGGGCTAGCGGAAGAGACCCAGTACTTC

j_call: TRBJ1-2
d_call: .
clone_size: .
v_call: TRBV6-2/TRBV6-3
cdr3_aa: CASSYTGYYGYTF
cdr3_nt: TGTGCCAGCAGTTACACAGGCTACTATGGCTACACCTTC

j_call: TRBJ2-1
d_call: .
clone_size: .
v_call: TRBV5-1
cdr3_aa: CASSLLANNEQFF
cdr3_nt: TGCGCCAGCAGCTTACTAGCCAACAATGAGCAGTTCTTC

j_call: TRBJ2-1
d_call: .
clone_size: many
v_call: TRBV24-1
cdr3_aa: CATSDLGYNEQFF
cdr3_nt: TGTGCCACCAGTGATTTGGGGTACAATGAGCAGTTCTTC

j_call: TRBJ2-1
d_call: TRBD2
clone_size: few
v_call: TRBV10-3
cdr3_aa: CAIGLAAGLGEQFF
cdr3_nt: TGTGCCATCGGACTAGCGGCGGGGTTGGGTGAGCAGTTCTTC

j_call: TRBJ2-2
d_call: .
clone_size: many
v_call: TRBV5-1
cdr3_aa: CASKKTETNTGELFF
cdr3_nt: TGCGCCAGCAAAAAGACAGAAACGAACACCGGGGAGCTGTTTTTT

j_call: TRBJ1-1
d_call: .
clone_size: .
v_call: TRBV7-9
cdr3_aa: CASSQQGPYTEAFF
cdr3_nt: TGTGCCAGCAGCCAACAGGGCCCGTACACTGAAGCTTTCTTT

j_call: TRBJ2-6
d_call: .
clone_size: .
v_call: TRBV19
cdr3_aa: CASSIAGSGANVLTF
cdr3_nt: TGTGCCAGTAGTATAGCGGGGTCTGGGGCCAACGTCCTGACTTTC

j_call: TRBJ1-1
d_call: .
clone_size: few
v_call: TRBV20-1
cdr3_aa: CSARDVQANTEAFF
cdr3_nt: TGCAGTGCTAGAGATGTCCAGGCGAACACTGAAGCTTTCTTT

j_call: TRBJ2-5
d_call: .
clone_size: .
v_call: TRBV10-3
cdr3_aa: CAISEGSGRFQETQYF
cdr3_nt: TGTGCCATCAGTGAGGGTTCAGGGAGATTCCAAGAGACCCAGTACTTC

j_call: TRBJ2-2
d_call: TRBD2
clone_size: few
v_call: TRBV13
cdr3_aa: CASRPWTSGSRGTGELFF
cdr3_nt: TGTGCCAGCAGACCATGGACTAGCGGGAGCCGTGGCACCGGGGAGCTGTTTTTT

j_call: TRBJ2-7
d_call: .
clone_size: few
v_call: TRBV20-1
cdr3_aa: CSARVGTPLRNEQYF
cdr3_nt: TGCAGTGCTAGAGTGGGAACACCTCTGAGGAACGAGCAGTACTTC

j_call: TRBJ1-4
d_call: TRBD1
clone_size: few
v_call: TRBV7-2
cdr3_aa: CASSLRQGGEKLFF
cdr3_nt: TGTGCCAGCAGCTTGAGACAGGGGGGTGAAAAACTGTTTTTT

j_call: TRBJ1-5
d_call: .
clone_size: .
v_call: TRBV6-1
cdr3_aa: CASSRGTPSNQPQHF
cdr3_nt: TGTGCCAGCAGCAGAGGGACACCGAGCAATCAGCCCCAGCATTTT

j_call: TRBJ1-5
d_call: .
clone_size: .
v_call: TRBV30
cdr3_aa: CAWSVQGTPSQPQHF
cdr3_nt: TGTGCCTGGAGCGTACAGGGAACCCCAAGTCAGCCCCAGCATTTT

j_call: TRBJ2-5
d_call: .
clone_size: .
v_call: TRBV3-1
cdr3_aa: CASSQVRGRETQYF
cdr3_nt: TGTGCCAGCAGCCAAGTGAGGGGCCGAGAGACCCAGTACTTC

j_call: TRBJ2-7
d_call: TRBD1
clone_size: .
v_call: TRBV29-1
cdr3_aa: CSVSTRDSGEQYF
cdr3_nt: TGCAGCGTCTCTACCCGGGACAGCGGCGAGCAGTACTTC

j_call: TRBJ1-2
d_call: TRBD1
clone_size: .
v_call: TRBV12-3/TRBV12-4
cdr3_aa: CASSLRQGYGYTF
cdr3_nt: TGTGCCAGCAGTTTAAGACAGGGCTATGGCTACACCTTC

j_call: TRBJ1-2
d_call: .
clone_size: many
v_call: TRBV20-1
cdr3_aa: CSAVSSQGYGYTF
cdr3_nt: TGCAGTGCTGTTTCGTCACAGGGATATGGCTACACCTTC

j_call: TRBJ2-7
d_call: .
clone_size: .
v_call: TRBV7-2
cdr3_aa: CASSRMYEQYF
cdr3_nt: TGTGCCAGCAGCCGTATGTACGAGCAGTACTTC

j_call: TRBJ2-2
d_call: TRBD1
clone_size: few
v_call: TRBV3-1
cdr3_aa: CASSLKPTGLVTGELFF
cdr3_nt: TGTGCCAGCAGCCTAAAACCGACAGGGTTGGTCACCGGGGAGCTGTTTTTT

j_call: TRBJ2-5
d_call: .
clone_size: few
v_call: TRBV27
cdr3_aa: CASSFLNSRETQYF
cdr3_nt: TGTGCCAGCAGTTTCCTGAATTCGCGGGAGACCCAGTACTTC

j_call: TRBJ2-1
d_call: TRBD1
clone_size: few
v_call: TRBV18
cdr3_aa: CASSPGQGGFDEQFF
cdr3_nt: TGTGCCAGCTCACCCGGACAGGGGGGATTTGATGAGCAGTTCTTC

j_call: TRBJ1-1
d_call: .
clone_size: .
v_call: TRBV5-1
cdr3_aa: CASSLGLGSSTEAFF
cdr3_nt: TGCGCCAGCAGCTTGGGGTTGGGTTCGAGCACTGAAGCTTTCTTT

j_call: TRBJ2-7
d_call: TRBD1
clone_size: few
v_call: TRBV5-1
cdr3_aa: CASSLVTGEVHEQYF
cdr3_nt: TGCGCCAGCAGCTTGGTTACAGGGGAAGTCCACGAGCAGTACTTC

j_call: TRBJ1-1
d_call: .
clone_size: .
v_call: TRBV3-1
cdr3_aa: CASSRTSNTEAFF
cdr3_nt: TGTGCCAGCAGCCGGACCTCGAACACTGAAGCTTTCTTT

j_call: TRBJ2-1
d_call: .
clone_size: .
v_call: TRBV20-1
cdr3_aa: CSARELDWYNEQFF
cdr3_nt: TGCAGTGCTAGAGAACTGGACTGGTACAATGAGCAGTTCTTC

j_call: TRBJ2-3
d_call: .
clone_size: few
v_call: TRBV20-1
cdr3_aa: CSAIRGAASTDTQYF
cdr3_nt: TGCAGTGCTATCAGGGGCGCGGCTAGCACAGATACGCAGTATTTT

j_call: TRBJ2-3
d_call: .
clone_size: .
v_call: TRBV20-1
cdr3_aa: CSARDWERGHTDTQYF
cdr3_nt: TGCAGTGCTAGAGATTGGGAACGGGGACACACAGATACGCAGTATTTT

j_call: TRBJ1-2
d_call: .
clone_size: .
v_call: TRBV10-2
cdr3_aa: CASGGQLYGYTF
cdr3_nt: TGCGCCAGCGGCGGACAGCTCTATGGCTACACCTTC

j_call: TRBJ1-2
d_call: .
clone_size: .
v_call: TRBV27
cdr3_aa: CASSLSIGRTNYGYTF
cdr3_nt: TGTGCCAGCAGTTTATCGATAGGCAGAACTAACTATGGCTACACCTTC

j_call: TRBJ2-5
d_call: TRBD1
clone_size: few
v_call: TRBV25-1
cdr3_aa: CASSETGGWETQYF
cdr3_nt: TGTGCCAGCAGTGAGACAGGGGGATGGGAGACCCAGTACTTC

j_call: TRBJ1-2
d_call: .
clone_size: .
v_call: TRBV12-3/TRBV12-4
cdr3_aa: CASSLGFGGYTF
cdr3_nt: TGTGCCAGCAGTTTGGGATTCGGAGGCTACACCTTC

j_call: TRBJ2-1
d_call: .
clone_size: .
v_call: TRBV5-1
cdr3_aa: CASRESGPEYGEQFF
cdr3_nt: TGCGCCAGCAGGGAATCAGGCCCCGAATACGGTGAGCAGTTCTTC

j_call: TRBJ1-6
d_call: TRBD1
clone_size: .
v_call: TRBV6-5
cdr3_aa: CASSYPTGIDSPLHF
cdr3_nt: TGTGCCAGCAGTTACCCGACAGGGATTGATTCACCCCTCCACTTT

j_call: TRBJ2-2
d_call: .
clone_size: few
v_call: TRBV24-1
cdr3_aa: CATSDHDYPGELFF
cdr3_nt: TGTGCCACCAGTGACCATGACTACCCCGGGGAGCTGTTTTTT

j_call: TRBJ1-5
d_call: .
clone_size: .
v_call: TRBV12-3/TRBV12-4
cdr3_aa: CASSRGGGFSNQPQHF
cdr3_nt: TGTGCCAGCAGCCGAGGGGGGGGTTTTAGCAATCAGCCCCAGCATTTT

j_call: TRBJ2-3
d_call: TRBD2
clone_size: .
v_call: TRBV7-8
cdr3_aa: CASSTREGKWDTQYF
cdr3_nt: TGTGCCAGCAGCACCAGGGAGGGTAAATGGGATACGCAGTATTTT

j_call: TRBJ1-4
d_call: TRBD1
clone_size: few
v_call: TRBV27
cdr3_aa: CASSDVDRVGEKLFF
cdr3_nt: TGTGCCAGCAGTGACGTCGACAGGGTTGGTGAAAAACTGTTTTTT

j_call: TRBJ2-3
d_call: .
clone_size: few
v_call: TRBV5-1
cdr3_aa: CASSLQGHGTDTQYF
cdr3_nt: TGCGCCAGCAGCTTGCAGGGCCATGGCACAGATACGCAGTATTTT

j_call: TRBJ1-2
d_call: .
clone_size: few
v_call: TRBV12-3/TRBV12-4
cdr3_aa: CASSSGTDYGYTF
cdr3_nt: TGTGCCAGCAGTTCCGGGACGGATTATGGCTACACCTTC

j_call: TRBJ2-5
d_call: .
clone_size: few
v_call: TRBV7-2
cdr3_aa: CASSGDISRETQYF
cdr3_nt: TGTGCCAGCAGCGGGGACATCTCCAGAGAGACCCAGTACTTC

j_call: TRBJ2-7
d_call: .
clone_size: .
v_call: TRBV2
cdr3_aa: CASLKNPYEQYF
cdr3_nt: TGTGCCAGCCTAAAGAATCCCTACGAGCAGTACTTC

j_call: TRBJ2-1
d_call: TRBD2
clone_size: .
v_call: TRBV7-9
cdr3_aa: CASSLGYSSGSYNEQFF
cdr3_nt: TGTGCCAGCAGCTTAGGATATTCTAGCGGGAGCTACAATGAGCAGTTCTTC

j_call: TRBJ1-3
d_call: .
clone_size: .
v_call: TRBV12-3/TRBV12-4
cdr3_aa: CASSSLAGNTIYF
cdr3_nt: TGTGCCAGCAGTTCCCTAGCTGGAAACACCATATATTTT

j_call: TRBJ1-1
d_call: .
clone_size: .
v_call: TRBV10-3
cdr3_aa: CAISEQAMNTEAFF
cdr3_nt: TGTGCCATCAGTGAGCAGGCTATGAACACTGAAGCTTTCTTT

j_call: TRBJ1-1
d_call: TRBD1
clone_size: few
v_call: TRBV29-1
cdr3_aa: CSVAWDRVGTEAFF
cdr3_nt: TGCAGCGTCGCCTGGGACAGGGTGGGCACTGAAGCTTTCTTT

j_call: TRBJ1-4
d_call: TRBD1
clone_size: .
v_call: TRBV27
cdr3_aa: CASSFADRDEKLFF
cdr3_nt: TGTGCCAGCAGTTTCGCGGACAGGGATGAAAAACTGTTTTTT

j_call: TRBJ2-3
d_call: .
clone_size: .
v_call: TRBV7-2
cdr3_aa: CASSFRADTQYF
cdr3_nt: TGTGCCAGCAGCTTCCGAGCAGATACGCAGTATTTT

j_call: TRBJ2-1
d_call: TRBD1
clone_size: .
v_call: TRBV12-3/TRBV12-4
cdr3_aa: CASSPPGQGDYNEQFF
cdr3_nt: TGTGCCAGCAGCCCTCCGGGACAGGGTGACTACAATGAGCAGTTCTTC

j_call: TRBJ1-1
d_call: .
clone_size: .
v_call: TRBV5-6
cdr3_aa: CASSFISVSEAFF
cdr3_nt: TGTGCCAGCAGCTTCATCTCCGTCTCTGAAGCTTTCTTT

j_call: TRBJ1-1
d_call: .
clone_size: .
v_call: TRBV6-5
cdr3_aa: CASSYSGLNTEAFF
cdr3_nt: TGTGCCAGCAGTTACTCAGGACTCAACACTGAAGCTTTCTTT

j_call: TRBJ2-5
d_call: .
clone_size: .
v_call: TRBV5-6
cdr3_aa: CASSPDWGQETQYF
cdr3_nt: TGTGCCAGCAGCCCGGACTGGGGACAAGAGACCCAGTACTTC

j_call: TRBJ2-2
d_call: .
clone_size: .
v_call: TRBV3-1
cdr3_aa: CASSPPVTGELFF
cdr3_nt: TGTGCCAGCAGCCCCCCTGTCACCGGGGAGCTGTTTTTT

j_call: TRBJ1-1
d_call: TRBD1
clone_size: few
v_call: TRBV29-1
cdr3_aa: CSAGNQGVPTEAFF
cdr3_nt: TGCAGCGCGGGGAATCAGGGGGTACCCACTGAAGCTTTCTTT

j_call: TRBJ2-3
d_call: TRBD2
clone_size: .
v_call: TRBV20-1
cdr3_aa: CSAPPPSGPHSGTDTQYF
cdr3_nt: TGCAGTGCTCCACCACCTAGCGGTCCTCATTCGGGCACAGATACGCAGTATTTT